This T cell receptor (beta chain) was profiled in a study of cytomegalovirus exposure and HLA in healthy donors. Study-wide results and caveats: Available immune exposure information covered CMV serostatus only. A cluster of highly shared sequence variants was likely a sequencing artifact. In a later analysis, a missense DCLRE1C variant was linked to TCR beta V- and J-gene trimming.

Comment on this clone: The target antigen is unknown.

Use of 60 Vbeta and 13 Jbeta primers characterized the PCR. Assay used: immunoSEQ multiplex PCR; TCRdb lists only in-frame clones, some missing. Among more than 150,000 clones listed, roughly 84% were seen once. Germline CDR1 and CDR2: SGHRS and YFSETQ. Trimming left V 3 bases short and J 9 bases short, with 19 bases between. The CDR3 has 15 amino acids. The clonotype originates from a boy aged 5-17 years in good health and CMV-seronegative. The source material was PBMCs. The chain is built from TRBV5-1 and TRBJ2-1, with D possibly being TRBD2 (6 bases). DNA of the CDR3: TGCGCCAGCAGCTCCGGAGGGCGGGAAAGTGTTGAGCAGTTCTTC. This gives the protein CASSSGGRESVEQFF.